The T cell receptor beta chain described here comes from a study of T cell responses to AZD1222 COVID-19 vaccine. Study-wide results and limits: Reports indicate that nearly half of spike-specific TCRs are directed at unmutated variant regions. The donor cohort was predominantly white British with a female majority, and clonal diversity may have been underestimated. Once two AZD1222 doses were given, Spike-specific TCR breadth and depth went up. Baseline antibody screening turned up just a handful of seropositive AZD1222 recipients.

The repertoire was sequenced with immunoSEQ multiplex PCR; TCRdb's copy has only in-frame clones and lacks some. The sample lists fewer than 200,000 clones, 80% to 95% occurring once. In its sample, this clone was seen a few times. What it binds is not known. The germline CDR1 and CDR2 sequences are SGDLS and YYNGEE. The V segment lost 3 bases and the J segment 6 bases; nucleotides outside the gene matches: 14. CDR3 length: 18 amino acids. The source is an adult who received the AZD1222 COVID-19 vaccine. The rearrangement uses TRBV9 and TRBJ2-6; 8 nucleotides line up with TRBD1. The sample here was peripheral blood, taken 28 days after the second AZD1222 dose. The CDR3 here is CASSARDRSFVMANVLTF. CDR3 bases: TGTGCCAGCAGCGCCCGGGACAGGAGCTTCGTTATGGCCAACGTCCTGACTTTC.